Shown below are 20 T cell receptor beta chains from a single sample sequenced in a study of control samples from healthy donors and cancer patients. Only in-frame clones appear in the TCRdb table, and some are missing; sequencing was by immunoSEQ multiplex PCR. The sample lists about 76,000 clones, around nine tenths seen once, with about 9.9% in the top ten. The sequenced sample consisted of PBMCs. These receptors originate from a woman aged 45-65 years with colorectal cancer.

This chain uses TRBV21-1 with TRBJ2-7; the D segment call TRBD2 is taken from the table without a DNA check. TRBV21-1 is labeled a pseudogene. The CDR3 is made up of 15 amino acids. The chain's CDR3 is CASSKEERGAYEQYV. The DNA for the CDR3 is TGTGCCAGCAGCAAAGAAGAGCGGGGGGCCTACGAGCAGTACGTC.

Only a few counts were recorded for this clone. CDR3 sequence: CASSLSQGSRGTEAFF. The CDR3 nucleotides are TGTGCCAGCAGTTTATCACAGGGAAGCAGGGGCACTGAAGCTTTCTTT. The chain links TRBV27 to TRBJ1-1; perhaps TRBD1 as D (6 bases). V was pared by 0 bases and J by 4 bases, with 15 bases between. Germline V gene data show CDR1 as MNHEY and CDR2 as SMNVEV (reference sequence). This CDR3 is built from 16 residues.

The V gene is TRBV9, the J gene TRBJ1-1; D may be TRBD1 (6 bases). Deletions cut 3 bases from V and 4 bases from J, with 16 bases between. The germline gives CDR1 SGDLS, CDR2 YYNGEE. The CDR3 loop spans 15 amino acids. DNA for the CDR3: TGTGCCAGCAGCGACGGACAGTCCTGGGGCACTGAAGCTTTCTTT. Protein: CASSDGQSWGTEAFF.

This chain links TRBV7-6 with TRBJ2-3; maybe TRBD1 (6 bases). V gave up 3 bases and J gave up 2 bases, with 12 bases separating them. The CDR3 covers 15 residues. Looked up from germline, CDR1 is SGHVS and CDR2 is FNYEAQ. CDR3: CASSLMDSFTDTQYF. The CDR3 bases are TGTGCCAGCAGCTTGATGGACAGCTTCACAGATACGCAGTATTTT.

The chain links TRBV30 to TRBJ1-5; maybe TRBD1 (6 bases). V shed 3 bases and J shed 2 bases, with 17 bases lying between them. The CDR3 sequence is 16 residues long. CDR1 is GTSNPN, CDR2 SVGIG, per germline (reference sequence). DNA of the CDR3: TGTGCCTGGAGCGGGGGGGGCAGGGGTGGCAATCAGCCCCAGCATTTT. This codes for CAWSGGGRGGNQPQHF.

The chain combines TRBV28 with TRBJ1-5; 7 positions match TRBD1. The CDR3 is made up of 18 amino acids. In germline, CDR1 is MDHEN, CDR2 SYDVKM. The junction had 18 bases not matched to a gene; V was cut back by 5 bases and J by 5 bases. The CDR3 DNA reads TGTGCCAGCAGTAGGAGGACAGGCATCAGGTCGGGTTATCAGCCCCAGCATTTT. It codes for CASSRRTGIRSGYQPQHF.

In DNA, the CDR3 is TGTGCCAGCTCCACCCCGGAAATCTCTGGAAACACCATATATTTT. Translating gives CASSTPEISGNTIYF. V is TRBV2 and J is TRBJ1-3; D not certain. Germline-derived CDR1 and CDR2 are SNHLY and FYNNEI. The V end was cut by 8 bases, the J end by 0 bases, with 14 bases between. The CDR3 extends over 15 amino acids. The full variable domain, completed using reference TRBV2 and TRBJ1-3, is EPEVTQTPSHQVTQMGQEVILRCVPISNHLYFYWYRQILGQKVEFLVSFYNNEISEKSEIFDDQFSVERPDGSNFTLKIRSTKLEDSAMYFCASSTPEISGNTIYFGEGSWLTVV.

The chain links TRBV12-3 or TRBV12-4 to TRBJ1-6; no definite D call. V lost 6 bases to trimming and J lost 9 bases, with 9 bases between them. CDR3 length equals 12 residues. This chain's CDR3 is CASRFLSSPLHF. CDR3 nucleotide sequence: TGTGCCAGCAGATTTCTCAGTTCACCCCTCCACTTT.

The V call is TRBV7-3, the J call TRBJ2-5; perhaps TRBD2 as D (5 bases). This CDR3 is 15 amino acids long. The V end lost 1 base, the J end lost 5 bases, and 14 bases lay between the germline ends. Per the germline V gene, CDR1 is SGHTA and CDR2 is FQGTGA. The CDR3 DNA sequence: TGTGCCAGCAGCTTAAGTGGTGTGGGCGGGGAGACCCAGTACTTC. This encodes CASSLSGVGGETQYF.

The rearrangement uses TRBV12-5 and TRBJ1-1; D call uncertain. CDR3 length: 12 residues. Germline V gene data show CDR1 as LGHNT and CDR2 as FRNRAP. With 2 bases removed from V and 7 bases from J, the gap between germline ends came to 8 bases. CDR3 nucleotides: TGTGCTAGTGGTTTGATTGGGTATGAAGCTTTCTTT. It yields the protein CASGLIGYEAFF.

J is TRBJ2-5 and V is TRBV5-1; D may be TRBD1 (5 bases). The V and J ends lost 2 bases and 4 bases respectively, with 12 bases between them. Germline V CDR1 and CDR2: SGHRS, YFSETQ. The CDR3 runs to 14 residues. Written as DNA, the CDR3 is TGCGCCAGCAGCTTTCAGGGCGAGGTAGAGACCCAGTACTTC. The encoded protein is CASSFQGEVETQYF.

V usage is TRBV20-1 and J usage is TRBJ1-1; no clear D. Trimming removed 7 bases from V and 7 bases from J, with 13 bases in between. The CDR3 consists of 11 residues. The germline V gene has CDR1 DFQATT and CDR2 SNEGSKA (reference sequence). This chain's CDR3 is CSVIPALEAFF. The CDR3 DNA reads TGCAGTGTCATCCCCGCCCTTGAAGCTTTCTTT.

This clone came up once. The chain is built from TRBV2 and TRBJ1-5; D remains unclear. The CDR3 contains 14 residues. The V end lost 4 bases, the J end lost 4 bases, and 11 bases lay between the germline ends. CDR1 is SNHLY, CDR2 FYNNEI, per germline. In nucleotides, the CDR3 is TGTGCCAGCAGTGGAACGGCAGGTAATCAGCCCCAGCATTTT. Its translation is CASSGTAGNQPQHF.

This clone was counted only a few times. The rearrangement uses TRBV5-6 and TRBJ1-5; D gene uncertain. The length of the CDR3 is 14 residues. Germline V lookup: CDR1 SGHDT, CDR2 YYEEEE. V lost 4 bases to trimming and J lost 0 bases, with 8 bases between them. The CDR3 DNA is TGTGCCAGCAGCGACTGGGATAGCAATCAGCCCCAGCATTTT. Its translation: CASSDWDSNQPQHF.

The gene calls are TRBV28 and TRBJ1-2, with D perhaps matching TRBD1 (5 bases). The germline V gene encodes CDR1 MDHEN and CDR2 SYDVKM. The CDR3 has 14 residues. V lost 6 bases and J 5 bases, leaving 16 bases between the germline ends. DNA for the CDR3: TGTGCCAGCAGGACACCGGGACCCAGGTATGGCTACACCTTC. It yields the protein CASRTPGPRYGYTF.

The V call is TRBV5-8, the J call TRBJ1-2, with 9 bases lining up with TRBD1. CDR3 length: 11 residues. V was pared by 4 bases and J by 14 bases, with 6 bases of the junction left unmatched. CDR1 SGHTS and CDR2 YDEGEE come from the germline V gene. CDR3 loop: CASSETGGDTF. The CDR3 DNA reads TGTGCCAGCAGCGAAACAGGGGGCGATACCTTC.

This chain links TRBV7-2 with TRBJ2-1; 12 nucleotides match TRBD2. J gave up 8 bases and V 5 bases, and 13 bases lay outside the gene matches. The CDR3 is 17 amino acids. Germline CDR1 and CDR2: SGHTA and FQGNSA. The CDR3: CASSRASGGAKFYEQFF. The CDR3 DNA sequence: TGTGCCAGCAGCAGGGCTAGCGGGGGGGCCAAATTCTATGAGCAGTTCTTC.

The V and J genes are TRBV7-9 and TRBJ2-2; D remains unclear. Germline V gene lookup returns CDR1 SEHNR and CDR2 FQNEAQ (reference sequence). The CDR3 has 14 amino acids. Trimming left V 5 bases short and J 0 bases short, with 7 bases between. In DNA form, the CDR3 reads TGTGCCAGCAGCCCTCCCACGAACACCGGGGAGCTGTTTTTT. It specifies CASSPPTNTGELFF.

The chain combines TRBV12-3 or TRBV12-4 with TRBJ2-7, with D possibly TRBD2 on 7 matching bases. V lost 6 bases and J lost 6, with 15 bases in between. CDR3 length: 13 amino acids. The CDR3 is CASRQGSGGEQYV. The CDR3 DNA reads TGTGCCAGCAGACAGGGTTCGGGGGGCGAGCAGTACGTC.

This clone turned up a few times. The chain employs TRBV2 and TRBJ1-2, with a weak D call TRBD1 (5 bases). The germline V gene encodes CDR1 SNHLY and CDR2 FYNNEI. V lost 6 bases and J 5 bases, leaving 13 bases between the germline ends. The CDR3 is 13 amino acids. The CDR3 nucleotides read TGTGCCAGCAGACGGGACGAAATATATGGCTACACCTTC. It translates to CASRRDEIYGYTF. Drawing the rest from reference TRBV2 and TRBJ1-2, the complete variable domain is EPEVTQTPSHQVTQMGQEVILRCVPISNHLYFYWYRQILGQKVEFLVSFYNNEISEKSEIFDDQFSVERPDGSNFTLKIRSTKLEDSAMYFCASRRDEIYGYTFGSGTRLTVV.